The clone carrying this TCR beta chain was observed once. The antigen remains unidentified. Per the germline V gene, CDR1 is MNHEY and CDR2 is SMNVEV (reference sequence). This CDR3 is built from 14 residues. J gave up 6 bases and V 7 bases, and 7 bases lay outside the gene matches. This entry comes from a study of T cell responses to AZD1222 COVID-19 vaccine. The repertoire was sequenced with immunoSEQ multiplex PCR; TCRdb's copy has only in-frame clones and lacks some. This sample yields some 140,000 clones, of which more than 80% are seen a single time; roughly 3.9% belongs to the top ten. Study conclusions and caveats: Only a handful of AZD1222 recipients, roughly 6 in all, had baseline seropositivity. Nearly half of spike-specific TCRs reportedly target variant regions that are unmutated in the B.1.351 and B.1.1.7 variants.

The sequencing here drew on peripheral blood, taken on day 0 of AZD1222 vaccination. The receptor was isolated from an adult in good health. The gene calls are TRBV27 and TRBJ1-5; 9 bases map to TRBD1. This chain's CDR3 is CASKRTGQGQPQHF. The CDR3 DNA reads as TGTGCCAGCAAGAGGACGGGACAGGGTCAGCCCCAGCATTTT.